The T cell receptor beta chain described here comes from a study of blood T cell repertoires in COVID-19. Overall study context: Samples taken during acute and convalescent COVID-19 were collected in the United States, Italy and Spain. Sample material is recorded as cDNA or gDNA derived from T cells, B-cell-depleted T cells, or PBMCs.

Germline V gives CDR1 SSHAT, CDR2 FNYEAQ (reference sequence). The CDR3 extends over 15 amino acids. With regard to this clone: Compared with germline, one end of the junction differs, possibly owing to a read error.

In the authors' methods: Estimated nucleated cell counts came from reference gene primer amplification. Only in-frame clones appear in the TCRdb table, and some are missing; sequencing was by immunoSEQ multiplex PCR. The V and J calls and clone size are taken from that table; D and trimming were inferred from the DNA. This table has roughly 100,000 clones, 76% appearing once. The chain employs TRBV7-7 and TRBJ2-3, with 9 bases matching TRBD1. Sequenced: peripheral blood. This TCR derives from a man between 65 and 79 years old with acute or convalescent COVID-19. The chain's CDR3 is CASSFGTGTTDTQYF. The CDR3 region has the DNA TGTGCTAGCAGCTTCGGGACAGGGACAACAGATACGCAGTATTTT.